This T cell receptor beta chain was retrieved from a study of Graves' ophthalmopathy and Graves' hyperthyroidism. The study, taken as a whole, reports: Most thyroid-expanded clonotypes exceeding 0.001 frequency were also found in blood.

For repertoire sequencing, the TCR beta CDR3 regions were amplified from RNA transcripts. First-round RT-PCR with HTBI primers preceded a second-round multiplex PCR. Via MiXCR, TCRdb re-called the multiplex PCR reads, giving one row per CDR3 protein. The data hold 300,000 to 400,000 distinct CDR3 sequences, with 15% to 20% observed a single time. For this clonotype: Antigen unknown.

V was pared by 5 bases and J by 2 bases, with 11 bases of the junction left unmatched. The germline CDR1 and CDR2 sequences are LNHDA and SQIVND (reference sequence). This CDR3 has 16 residues. The study excluded patients with other autoimmune diseases, uncontrolled infections, pregnancy or lactation. The sequence came from an adult woman with stable Graves' hyperthyroidism. The chain links TRBV19 to TRBJ2-7; 8 positions agree with TRBD1. The sample was peripheral blood. As DNA, the CDR3 is TGTGCCAGTAGTTTATCCCCAACAGGGGGTCCCTACGAGCAGTACTTC. This encodes CASSLSPTGGPYEQYF.